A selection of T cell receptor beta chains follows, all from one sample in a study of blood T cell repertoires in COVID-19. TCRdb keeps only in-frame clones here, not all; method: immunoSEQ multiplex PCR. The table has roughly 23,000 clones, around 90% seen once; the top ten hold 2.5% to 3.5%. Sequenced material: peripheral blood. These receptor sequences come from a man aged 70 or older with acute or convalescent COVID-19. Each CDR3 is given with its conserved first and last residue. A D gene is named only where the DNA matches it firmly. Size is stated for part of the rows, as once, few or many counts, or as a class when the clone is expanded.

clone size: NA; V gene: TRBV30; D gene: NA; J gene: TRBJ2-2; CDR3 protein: CARSRQTNTGELFF; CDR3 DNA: TGTGCCCGCTCCCGACAGACGAACACCGGGGAGCTGTTTTTT
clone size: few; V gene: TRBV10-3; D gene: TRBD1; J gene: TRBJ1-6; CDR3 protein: CAISEGSGGGNSPLHF; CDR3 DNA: TGTGCCATCAGTGAGGGGTCAGGGGGCGGTAATTCACCCCTCCACTTT
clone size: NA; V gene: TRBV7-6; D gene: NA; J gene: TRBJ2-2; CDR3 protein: CASSFNGLGNTGELFF; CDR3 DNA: TGTGCCAGCAGCTTTAATGGACTGGGGAACACCGGGGAGCTGTTTTTT
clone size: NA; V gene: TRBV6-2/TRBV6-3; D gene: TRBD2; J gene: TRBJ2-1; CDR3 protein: CASSYSILAGGQGSYNEQFF; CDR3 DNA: TGTGCCAGCAGTTACTCGATCCTAGCGGGGGGCCAGGGCTCCTACAATGAGCAGTTCTTC
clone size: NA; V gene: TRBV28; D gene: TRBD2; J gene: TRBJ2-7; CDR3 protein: CASSLSSGTRSHEQYF; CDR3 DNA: TGTGCCAGCAGTTTATCCTCCGGGACTAGAAGTCACGAGCAGTACTTC
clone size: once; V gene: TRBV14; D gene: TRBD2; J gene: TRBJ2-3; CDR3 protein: CASSQRETSGRRDTQYF; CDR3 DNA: TGTGCCAGCAGCCAAAGAGAGACTAGCGGGAGGCGGGATACGCAGTATTTT
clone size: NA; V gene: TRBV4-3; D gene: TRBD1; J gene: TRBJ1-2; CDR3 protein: CASSQGVIIFQGVNYGYTF; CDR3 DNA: TGCGCCAGCAGCCAAGGTGTCATAATATTTCAGGGGGTCAACTATGGCTACACCTTC
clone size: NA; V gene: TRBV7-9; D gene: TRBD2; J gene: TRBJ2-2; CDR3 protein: CASIQLAGPGELFF; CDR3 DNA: TGTGCCAGCATCCAACTAGCGGGGCCCGGGGAGCTGTTTTTT
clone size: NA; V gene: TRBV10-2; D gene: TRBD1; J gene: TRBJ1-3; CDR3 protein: CASSFSGTGDWNTIYF; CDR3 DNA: TGCGCCAGCAGCTTTTCCGGGACAGGGGACTGGAACACCATATATTTT
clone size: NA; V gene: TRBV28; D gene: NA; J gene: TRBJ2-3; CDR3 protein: CASSPPGRRGDTQYF; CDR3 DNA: TGTGCCAGCAGTCCACCGGGAAGACGGGGAGATACGCAGTATTTT
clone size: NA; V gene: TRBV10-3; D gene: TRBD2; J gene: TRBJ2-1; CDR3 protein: CAISDGAGGRNEQFF; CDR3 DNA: TGTGCCATCAGTGATGGAGCGGGGGGGCGAAATGAGCAGTTCTTC
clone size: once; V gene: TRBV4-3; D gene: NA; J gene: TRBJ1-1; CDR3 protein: CASSQDQAGSVTEAFF; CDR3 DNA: TGCGCCAGCAGCCAAGATCAGGCAGGGTCGGTTACTGAAGCTTTCTTT
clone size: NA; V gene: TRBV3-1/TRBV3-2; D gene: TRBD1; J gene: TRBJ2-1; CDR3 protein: CASSQSPAHRGLFHDEQFF; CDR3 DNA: TGTGCCAGCAGCCAATCCCCCGCCCACAGGGGGCTCTTTCACGATGAGCAGTTCTTC
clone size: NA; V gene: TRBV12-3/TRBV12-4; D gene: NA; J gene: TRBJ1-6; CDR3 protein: CASSLTGDSPLHF; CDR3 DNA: TGTGCCAGCAGTTTAACAGGTGATTCACCCCTCCACTTT
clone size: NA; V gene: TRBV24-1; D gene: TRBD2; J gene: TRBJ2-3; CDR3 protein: CATSDRKLAGALDTQYF; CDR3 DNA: TGTGCCACCAGTGACAGAAAACTAGCGGGAGCTTTGGATACGCAGTATTTT
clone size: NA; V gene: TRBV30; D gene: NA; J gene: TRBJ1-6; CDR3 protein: CAWSEAVNSPLHF; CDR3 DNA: TGTGCCTGGAGTGAGGCGGTAAATTCACCCCTCCACTTT
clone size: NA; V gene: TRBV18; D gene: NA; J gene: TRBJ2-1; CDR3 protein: CASSPSSGQQYNEQFF; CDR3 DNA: TGTGCCAGCTCACCATCCTCGGGACAACAATACAATGAGCAGTTCTTC
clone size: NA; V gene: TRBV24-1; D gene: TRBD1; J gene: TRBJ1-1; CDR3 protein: CATSDQTGAEAFF; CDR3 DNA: TGTGCCACCAGTGATCAGACAGGGGCTGAAGCTTTCTTT
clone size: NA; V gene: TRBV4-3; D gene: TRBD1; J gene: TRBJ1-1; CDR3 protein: CASSQDNRGVEAFF; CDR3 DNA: TGCGCCAGCAGCCAAGATAACAGGGGCGTCGAAGCTTTCTTT
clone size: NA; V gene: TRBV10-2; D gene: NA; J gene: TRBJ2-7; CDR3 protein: CASSVKQAGEQYF; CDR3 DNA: TGCGCCAGCAGTGTGAAACAGGCTGGAGAGCAGTACTTC
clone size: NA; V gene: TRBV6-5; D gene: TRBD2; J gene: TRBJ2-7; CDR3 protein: CASRTSGTYEQYF; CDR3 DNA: TGTGCCAGCCGGACTAGCGGGACCTACGAGCAGTACTTC
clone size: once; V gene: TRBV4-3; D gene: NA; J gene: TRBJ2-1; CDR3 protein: CASSQDRSYNEQFF; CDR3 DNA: TGCGCCAGCAGCCAAGATCGGAGTTACAATGAGCAGTTCTTC
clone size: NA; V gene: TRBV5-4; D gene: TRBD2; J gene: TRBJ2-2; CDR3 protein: CASSGTSSLTGELFF; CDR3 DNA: TGTGCCAGCAGCGGGACTAGCTCTTTGACCGGGGAGCTGTTTTTT
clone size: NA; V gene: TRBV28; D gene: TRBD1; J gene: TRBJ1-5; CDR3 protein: CASTQGDSNQPQHF; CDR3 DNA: TGTGCCAGCACTCAGGGGGATAGCAATCAGCCCCAGCATTTT
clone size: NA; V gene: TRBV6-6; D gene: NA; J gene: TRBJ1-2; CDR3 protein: CASSLSLLQEQNYGYTF; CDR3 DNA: TGTGCCAGCAGTCTCTCTCTCTTACAGGAGCAAAACTATGGCTACACCTTC
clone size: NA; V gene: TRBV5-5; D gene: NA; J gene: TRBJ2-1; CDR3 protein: CASSLAGGRNEQFF; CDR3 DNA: TGTGCCAGCAGCTTGGCCGGGGGTCGGAATGAGCAGTTCTTC
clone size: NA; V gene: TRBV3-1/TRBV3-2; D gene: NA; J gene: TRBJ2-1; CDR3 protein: CASKGGNEQFF; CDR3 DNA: TGTGCCAGCAAGGGGGGGAATGAGCAGTTCTTC
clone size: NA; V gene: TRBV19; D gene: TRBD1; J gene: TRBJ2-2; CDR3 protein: CASSIGTGGATGTGELFF; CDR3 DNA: TGTGCCAGTAGCATAGGAACAGGGGGCGCGACGGGGACCGGGGAGCTGTTTTTT
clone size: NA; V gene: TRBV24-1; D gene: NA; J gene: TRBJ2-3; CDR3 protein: CATGASTDTQYF; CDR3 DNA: TGTGCCACCGGGGCAAGCACAGATACGCAGTATTTT
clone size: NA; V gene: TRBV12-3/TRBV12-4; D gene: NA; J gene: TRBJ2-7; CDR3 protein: CASSSHQGGEQYF; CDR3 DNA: TGTGCCAGCAGCAGCCACCAGGGAGGCGAGCAGTACTTC
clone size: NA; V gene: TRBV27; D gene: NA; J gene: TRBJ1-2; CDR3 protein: CASSLSTGRYGYTF; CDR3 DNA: TGTGCCAGCAGTTTATCAACAGGTCGCTATGGCTACACCTTC
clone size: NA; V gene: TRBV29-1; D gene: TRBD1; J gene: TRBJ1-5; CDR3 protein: CSVGDAGGKPQHF; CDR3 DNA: TGCAGCGTTGGGGATGCAGGGGGCAAACCCCAGCATTTT
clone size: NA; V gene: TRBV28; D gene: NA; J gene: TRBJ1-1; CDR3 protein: CASSWAHTEAFF; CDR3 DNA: TGTGCCAGCAGTTGGGCCCACACTGAAGCTTTCTTT
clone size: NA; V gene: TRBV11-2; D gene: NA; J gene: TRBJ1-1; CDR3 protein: CASRTDTREAFF; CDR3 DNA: TGTGCCAGCAGAACGGACACCCGTGAAGCTTTCTTT
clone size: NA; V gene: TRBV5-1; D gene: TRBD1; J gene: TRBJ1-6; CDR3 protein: CASSLGDRGLSPLHF; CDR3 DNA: TGCGCCAGCAGCTTGGGGGACAGGGGGCTTTCACCCCTCCACTTT
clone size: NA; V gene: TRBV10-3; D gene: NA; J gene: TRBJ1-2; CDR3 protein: CAIKDRANYGYTF; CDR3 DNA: TGTGCCATCAAAGACAGAGCTAACTATGGCTACACCTTC
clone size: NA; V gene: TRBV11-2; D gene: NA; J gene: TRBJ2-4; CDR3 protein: CASSLRYIAKNIQYF; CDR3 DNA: TGTGCCAGCAGCTTACGATACATAGCCAAAAACATTCAGTACTTC
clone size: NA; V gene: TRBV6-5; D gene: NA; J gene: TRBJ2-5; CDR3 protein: CASSSRGIQETQYF; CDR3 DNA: TGTGCCAGCAGCTCAAGGGGAATCCAAGAGACCCAGTACTTC
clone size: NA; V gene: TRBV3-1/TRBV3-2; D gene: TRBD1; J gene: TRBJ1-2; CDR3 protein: CASSPTGLYGYTF; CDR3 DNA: TGTGCCAGCAGCCCGACAGGGCTCTATGGCTACACCTTC
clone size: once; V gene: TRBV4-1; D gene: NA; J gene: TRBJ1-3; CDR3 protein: CASSQDMTGFSGNTIYF; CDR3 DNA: TGCGCCAGCAGCCAAGATATGACAGGCTTCTCTGGAAACACCATATATTTT
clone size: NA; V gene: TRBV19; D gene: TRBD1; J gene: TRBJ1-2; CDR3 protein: CASSLGTANYGYTF; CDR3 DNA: TGTGCCAGTAGTCTAGGGACAGCTAACTATGGCTACACCTTC
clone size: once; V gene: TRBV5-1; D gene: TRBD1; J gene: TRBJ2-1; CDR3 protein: CASSLTTTGGRNEQFF; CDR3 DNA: TGCGCCAGCAGCCTAACCACGACAGGGGGCAGGAATGAGCAGTTCTTC
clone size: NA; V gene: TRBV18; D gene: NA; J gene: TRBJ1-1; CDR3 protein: CASSPSSGNTEAFF; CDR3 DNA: TGTGCCAGCTCACCTTCGTCGGGGAACACTGAAGCTTTCTTT
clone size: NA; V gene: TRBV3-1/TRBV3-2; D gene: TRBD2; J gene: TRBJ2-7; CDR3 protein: CASSLLAGGAYEQYF; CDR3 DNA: TGTGCCAGCAGCCTTCTTGCGGGAGGTGCCTACGAGCAGTACTTC
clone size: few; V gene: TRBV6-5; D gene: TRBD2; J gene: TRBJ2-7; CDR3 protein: CASMRLAGLSYEQYF; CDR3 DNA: TGTGCCAGCATGAGGCTAGCGGGTCTCTCCTACGAGCAGTACTTC
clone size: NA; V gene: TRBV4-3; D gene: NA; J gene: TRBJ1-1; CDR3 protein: CASSQIPGVGTEAFF; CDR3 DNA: TGCGCCAGCAGCCAAATACCGGGGGTGGGGACTGAAGCTTTCTTT
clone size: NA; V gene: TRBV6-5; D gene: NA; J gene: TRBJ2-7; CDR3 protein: CASSYRQVGYEQYF; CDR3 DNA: TGTGCCAGCAGTTACAGACAGGTGGGGTACGAGCAGTACTTC
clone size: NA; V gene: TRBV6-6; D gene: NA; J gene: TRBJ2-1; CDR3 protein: CASSYTSGTYNEQFF; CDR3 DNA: TGTGCCAGCAGTTACACCAGCGGAACGTACAATGAGCAGTTCTTC
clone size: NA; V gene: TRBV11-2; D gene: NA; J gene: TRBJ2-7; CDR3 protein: CASSPFLGLAKTYEQYF; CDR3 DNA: TGTGCCAGCAGCCCGTTCCTAGGGCTAGCGAAAACCTACGAGCAGTACTTC
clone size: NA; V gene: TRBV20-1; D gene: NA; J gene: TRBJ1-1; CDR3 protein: CSASSWGAGNTEAFF; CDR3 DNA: TGCAGTGCTAGTTCGTGGGGCGCTGGGAACACTGAAGCTTTCTTT
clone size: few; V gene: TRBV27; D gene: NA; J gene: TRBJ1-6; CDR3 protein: CASSLSGTYNSPLHF; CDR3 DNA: TGTGCCAGCAGTTTATCCGGTACTTATAATTCACCCCTCCACTTT
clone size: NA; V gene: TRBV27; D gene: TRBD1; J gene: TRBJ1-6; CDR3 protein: CASTRDRDNSPLHF; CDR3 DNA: TGTGCCAGCACCCGGGACAGGGATAATTCACCCCTCCACTTT
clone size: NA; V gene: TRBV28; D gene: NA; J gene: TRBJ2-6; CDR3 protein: CASSRASALGANVLTF; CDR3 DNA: TGTGCCAGCAGTCGAGCCAGCGCCCTCGGGGCCAACGTCCTGACTTTC
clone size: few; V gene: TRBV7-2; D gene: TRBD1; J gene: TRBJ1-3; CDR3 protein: CASSLSSSGGTGNTIYF; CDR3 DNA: TGTGCCAGCAGCTTATCGTCTTCAGGGGGAACGGGAAACACCATATATTTT
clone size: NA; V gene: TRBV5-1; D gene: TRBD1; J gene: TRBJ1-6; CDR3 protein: CASSFPGTGSPLPSYNSPLHF; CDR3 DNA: TGCGCCAGCAGCTTCCCCGGGACAGGGAGTCCCCTACCCTCCTATAATTCACCCCTCCACTTT
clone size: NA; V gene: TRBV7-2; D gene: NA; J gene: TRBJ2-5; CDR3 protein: CASRDRSETQYF; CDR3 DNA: TGTGCCAGCAGAGACAGATCAGAGACCCAGTACTTC
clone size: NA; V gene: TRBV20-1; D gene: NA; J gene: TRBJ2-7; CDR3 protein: CSASEGPTWIGEQYF; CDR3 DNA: TGCAGTGCTAGTGAGGGGCCCACGTGGATTGGAGAGCAGTACTTC
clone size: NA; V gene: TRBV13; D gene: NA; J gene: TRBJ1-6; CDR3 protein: CASSRQANYNSPLHF; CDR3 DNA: TGTGCCAGCAGCCGACAGGCGAACTATAATTCACCCCTCCACTTT
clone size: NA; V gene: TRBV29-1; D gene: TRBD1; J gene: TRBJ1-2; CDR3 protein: CSVAYRGRGAYGYTF; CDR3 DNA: TGCAGCGTTGCCTACAGGGGGCGCGGGGCCTATGGCTACACCTTC